The 6 T cell receptor beta chains below were found in one sample sequenced in a study of blood T cells in healthy people across ages. Primers used in a second PCR of about 7 to 12 cycles were a sample-barcoded 5' primer and a J-beta primer mix. TCRdb reanalysed the 5' RACE reads using MiXCR and keeps one entry per CDR3 protein. Here the sample spans approximately 1.5 million distinct CDR3 sequences, roughly 32% being singletons. Sequencing was carried out using blood. Receptors originate from a woman aged 25 to 39 in good health.

The chain joins TRBV2 to TRBJ2-7; perhaps TRBD2 as D (5 bases). Germline loops: CDR1 SNHLY, CDR2 FYNNEI. The CDR3 extends over 13 amino acids. Trimming removed 4 bases from V and 7 bases from J, with 14 bases in between. The CDR3 DNA reads as TGTGCCAGCAGTGTGCGGGTTTCGGGTGAGCAGTACTTC. This codes for CASSVRVSGEQYF.

There are a few counts of this clonotype. J is TRBJ1-5 and V is TRBV5-5, with D uncertain. CDR1 and CDR2 from the germline V gene are SGHKS and YYEKEE (reference sequence). The CDR3 is made up of 17 amino acids. V lost 4 bases and J lost 1, with 18 bases in between. This CDR3 is CASSPDPLDLSNQPQHF. CDR3 coding DNA: TGTGCCAGCAGCCCGGATCCCCTTGACTTAAGCAATCAGCCCCAGCATTTT.

The CDR3 nucleotides are TGTGCCACCAGTGATTTCGGACCGGGACAGAGAACAAACATTCAGTACTTC. Translated, it gives CATSDFGPGQRTNIQYF. The V call is TRBV24-1, the J call TRBJ2-5; 7 bases map to TRBD1. The DNA end is more similar to TRBJ2-4, so the J call may be wrong. The CDR3 length is 17 residues. Germline CDR1 is KGHDR and CDR2 is SFDVKD.

This clonotype was observed many times. The V and J genes are TRBV5-1 and TRBJ2-7; D is perhaps TRBD1 or TRBD2 (5 bases each). Germline V CDR1 and CDR2: SGHRS, YFSETQ. V was trimmed by 3 bases and J by 3 bases, leaving 10 bases between them. The CDR3 is made up of 13 amino acids. CDR3 bases: TGCGCCAGCAGCTCCTGGGACGGCTACGAGCAGTACTTC. Translated, it gives CASSSWDGYEQYF. The variable domain in full, completed from reference TRBV5-1 and TRBJ2-7, reads KAGVTQTPRYLIKTRGQQVTLSCSPISGHRSVSWYQQTPGQGLQFLFEYFSETQRNKGNFPGRFSGRQFSNSRSEMNVSTLELGDSALYLCASSSWDGYEQYFGPGTRLTVT.

This clonotype was counted only a few times. The genes are TRBV12-3 or TRBV12-4 and TRBJ2-5; maybe TRBD2 (5 bases). The ends were cut back, 3 bases at V and 7 bases at J, with 9 bases in the middle. This CDR3 has 12 residues. The CDR3 spells CASSFQEGTQYF. In DNA, the CDR3 is TGTGCCAGCAGTTTCCAAGAGGGGACCCAGTACTTC.

There are a few counts of this clonotype. The rearrangement uses TRBV20-1 and TRBJ2-7, with 10 bases aligning to TRBD2. The J segment lost 3 bases and the V segment lost 5 bases, leaving 10 bases of the junction unmatched. Germline CDR1 DFQATT, CDR2 SNEGSKA (reference sequence). The CDR3 length is 15 residues. CDR3 region: CSAASGSRGGYEQYF. CDR3 nucleotide sequence: TGCAGTGCTGCTAGCGGGAGCCGGGGAGGCTACGAGCAGTACTTC.